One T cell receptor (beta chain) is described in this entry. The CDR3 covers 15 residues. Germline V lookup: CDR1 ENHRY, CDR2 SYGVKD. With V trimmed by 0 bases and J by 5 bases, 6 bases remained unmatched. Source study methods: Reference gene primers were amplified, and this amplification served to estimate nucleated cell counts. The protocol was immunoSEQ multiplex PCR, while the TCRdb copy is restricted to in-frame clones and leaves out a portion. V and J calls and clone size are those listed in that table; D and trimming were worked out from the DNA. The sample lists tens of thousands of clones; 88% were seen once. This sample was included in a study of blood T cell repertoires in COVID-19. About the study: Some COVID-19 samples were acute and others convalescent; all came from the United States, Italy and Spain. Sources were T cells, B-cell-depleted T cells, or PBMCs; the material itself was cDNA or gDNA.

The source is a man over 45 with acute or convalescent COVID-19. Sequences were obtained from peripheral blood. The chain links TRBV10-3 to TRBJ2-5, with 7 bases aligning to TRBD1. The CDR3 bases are TGTGCCATCAGTGAGTCGGCAGGGGGACAGGAGACCCAGTACTTC. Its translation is CAISESAGGQETQYF.